The entry below gives a single T cell receptor beta chain sequence along with its context. Antigen specificity is unknown. The data were obtained in a study of T-cell memory formation after mild COVID-19. Study as a whole: Across donors, TCR clusters were largely donor specific. Study-wide results and caveats: Second-wave clones peaking on day 37 lacked confirmed SARS-CoV-2 specificity.

This CDR3 comprises 14 residues. Germline V lookup: CDR1 DFQATT, CDR2 SNEGSKA (reference sequence). Losses at the gene ends were 2 bases for V and 0 bases for J; bases not matched to a gene: 2. A 5'RACE reaction primed in the constant segment made cDNA libraries of TCR alpha and TCR beta, and these carried sample barcodes and UMIs. MiXCR was run by TCRdb on the 5' RACE reads, yielding one entry per CDR3 protein. The sample has under 250,000 distinct CDR3 sequences; 15% are singletons. This clonotype originated in an adult woman who had mild COVID-19 (a few samples of this study predate the infection). Cell type and time point are not known. The V and J genes are TRBV20-1 and TRBJ2-7; TRBD1 matches 9 bases. Sequencing was performed on PBMCs or a T cell subset sorted from them (not recorded which). The CDR3 is CSARRDRASYEQYF. The CDR3 DNA sequence: TGCAGTGCTAGAAGGGACAGGGCCTCCTACGAGCAGTACTTC.